One sample yielded the 29 T cell receptor beta chains listed below, sequenced in a study of blood T cell repertoires in COVID-19. TCRdb's copy holds only in-frame clones and misses some; the assay was immunoSEQ multiplex PCR. The sample consists of around 40,000 clones, 88% of them appearing once. Sample: peripheral blood. These receptors originate from a human donor in a cohort sampled during active COVID-19.

The chain's CDR3 is CASSEGPWNQPQHF. CDR3 bases: TGTGCCAGCAGTGAAGGGCCGTGGAATCAGCCCCAGCATTTT. The J gene is TRBJ1-5, the V gene TRBV6-1; D unresolved. V was pared by 1 base and J by 4 bases, with 8 bases between. This CDR3 spans 14 amino acids. Germline CDR1 reads MNHNS; CDR2 reads SASEGT.

The genes are TRBV19 and TRBJ1-2; possible D gene TRBD1, 6 bases. V was shortened by 7 bases and J by 4 bases, with 13 bases between the two germline ends. The CDR3 has 13 amino acids. Per germline, CDR1 LNHDA and CDR2 SQIVND (reference sequence). The CDR3 spells CASTKDSRYGYTF. The CDR3 nucleotides are TGTGCCAGTACGAAGGACAGCCGCTATGGCTACACCTTC.

The chain is built from TRBV7-9 and TRBJ1-1, with D hard to call. The CDR3 has 15 amino acids. V lost 2 bases to trimming and J lost 5 bases, with 15 bases between them. From germline, CDR1 is SEHNR and CDR2 FQNEAQ (reference sequence). CDR3 nucleotides: TGTGCCAGCAGCTTAACGGGGTCGCATAGGACTGAAGCTTTCTTT. Protein product: CASSLTGSHRTEAFF.

The chain's CDR3 is CASSQGPGQGARETQYF. For the CDR3, the DNA is TGTGCCAGCAGCCAAGGTCCGGGACAGGGGGCGCGAGAGACCCAGTACTTC. The chain joins TRBV3-1 (or the pseudogene TRBV3-2) to TRBJ2-5; 12 bases fit TRBD1. Germline V gene sequence: CDR1 LGHDT, CDR2 YNNKEL (reference sequence). V gave up 1 base and J gave up 4 bases; unmatched junction bases: 7. CDR3 length equals 17 residues.

This clone was recorded only once. The V gene is TRBV10-3, the J gene TRBJ2-3; 7 nucleotides line up with TRBD2. Germline V gene lookup returns CDR1 ENHRY and CDR2 SYGVKD. The CDR3 is 15 amino acids. V lost 2 bases, J lost 8 bases, and 10 bases stayed unmatched. CDR3 amino acids: CAISEDPGAGTTQYF. DNA of the CDR3: TGTGCCATCAGTGAGGATCCGGGAGCGGGGACTACGCAGTATTTT.

The chain is built from TRBV4-2 and TRBJ2-7; D is unclear. Germline V gives CDR1 LGHNA, CDR2 YNFKEQ. The CDR3 is 13 amino acids. Trimming took off 0 bases at V and 6 bases at J, with 9 bases between the two ends. The CDR3 sequence: CASSQEKAFEQYF. The CDR3 coding sequence is TGTGCCAGCAGCCAAGAAAAAGCGTTCGAGCAGTACTTC.

V is TRBV10-2 and J is TRBJ1-4, with D uncertain. V shed 7 bases and J shed 0 bases, with 21 bases lying between them. The CDR3 is made up of 18 amino acids. CDR1 is WSHSY and CDR2 is SAAADI in the germline V gene. CDR3 coding DNA: TGCGCCAGCAAGCGTGACCTGAGGATGCGAACAACTAATGAAAAACTGTTTTTT. This sequence encodes CASKRDLRMRTTNEKLFF.

This clone was observed a few times. The chain uses TRBV10-3 and TRBJ1-6; D unresolved. V lost 3 bases and J 10 bases, leaving 16 bases between the germline ends. The V gene's germline CDR1 is ENHRY and CDR2 SYGVKD. CDR3 size: 15 residues. CDR3 protein: CAISEVEGMGSPLHF. The CDR3 coding sequence is TGTGCCATCAGTGAAGTAGAGGGTATGGGGTCACCCCTCCACTTT.

V and J are TRBV4-3 and TRBJ2-2; a possible D gene is TRBD2 (7 bases). CDR3 size: 13 residues. The V gene's germline CDR1 is LGHNA and CDR2 YSLEER. V lost 5 bases and J lost 8, with 12 bases in between. CDR3 DNA: TGCGCCAGCAGCTTAGGGGGGGTTGGGGAGCTGTTTTTT. It translates to CASSLGGVGELFF.

This chain uses TRBV2 with TRBJ1-6; D not resolved. Trimming shortened V by 3 bases and J by 10 bases, and 13 bases separated the two germline ends. This CDR3 is 14 amino acids long. Germline V lookup: CDR1 SNHLY, CDR2 FYNNEI. The CDR3 protein is CASSDEVGESPLHF. For the CDR3, the DNA is TGTGCCAGCAGTGACGAAGTGGGAGAATCACCCCTCCACTTT. Complete variable domain (other parts from reference TRBV2 and TRBJ1-6): EPEVTQTPSHQVTQMGQEVILRCVPISNHLYFYWYRQILGQKVEFLVSFYNNEISEKSEIFDDQFSVERPDGSNFTLKIRSTKLEDSAMYFCASSDEVGESPLHFGNGTRLTVT.

As DNA, the CDR3 is TGTGCCAGTAGTACTAGACCTAATAATTCACCCCTCCACTTT. Its protein product is CASSTRPNNSPLHF. The gene calls are TRBV19 and TRBJ1-6; the D is unclear. Between the trimmed V and J ends, which lost 4 bases and 5 bases, there was a span of 9 bases. CDR1 and CDR2 (germline): LNHDA, SQIVND (reference sequence). The CDR3 contains 14 residues.

The CDR3 spells CASRRQNEKLFF. The CDR3 coding sequence is TGTGCCAGCAGACGACAGAATGAAAAACTGTTTTTT. V is TRBV6-6 and J is TRBJ1-4, with D perhaps matching TRBD1 (5 bases). The ends were cut back, 6 bases at V and 5 bases at J, with 7 bases in the middle. The length of the CDR3 is 12 residues. From germline, CDR1 is MNHNY and CDR2 SVGAGI (reference sequence).

This sequence joins TRBV28 and TRBJ1-2; 7 nucleotides line up with TRBD1. CDR3 size: 17 residues. V was clipped by 3 bases and J by 8 bases; unmatched bases: 18. Germline V CDR1 and CDR2: MDHEN, SYDVKM. CDR3 DNA: TGTGCCAGCAGTTTGTTGGGACAGACCCCGACAAGGATGGGCTACACCTTC. Amino acid sequence: CASSLLGQTPTRMGYTF.

The J gene is TRBJ2-7, the V gene TRBV10-2; D perhaps matches TRBD2 (6 bases). Germline CDR1 WSHSY, CDR2 SAAADI. The CDR3 runs to 15 residues. Trimming took off 6 bases at V and 2 bases at J, with 17 bases between the two ends. The CDR3 region is CASSAGNNNPYEQYF. The CDR3 DNA reads TGCGCCAGCAGCGCGGGGAATAATAACCCCTACGAGCAGTACTTC.

V is TRBV7-9 and J is TRBJ2-1; 10 bases line up with TRBD2. This CDR3 has 15 amino acids. CDR1 is SEHNR, CDR2 FQNEAQ, per germline (reference sequence). V lost 5 bases to trimming and J lost 5 bases; unmatched junction nucleotides: 6. Here the CDR3 DNA reads TGTGCCAGCAGCATCGGGACTAGCGAGAACAATGAGCAGTTCTTC. Residues: CASSIGTSENNEQFF.

This rearrangement joins TRBV12-3 or TRBV12-4 to TRBJ1-1, with a tentative D call TRBD1 (6 bases). Trimming cost V 6 bases and J 8 bases, with 16 bases left between them. CDR3 length: 13 residues. CDR3 in DNA: TGTGCCAGCAGCCGACCAGGGGTAGGGGAAGCTTTCTTT. This codes for CASSRPGVGEAFF.

This chain connects TRBV4-3 to TRBJ2-5; TRBD2 aligns across 7 bases. The germline V gene encodes CDR1 LGHNA and CDR2 YSLEER. Trimming removed 4 bases from V and 4 bases from J; junction bases left unmatched: 6. The CDR3 contains 14 residues. CDR3 loop: CASSPGLDLETQYF. CDR3 nucleotide sequence: TGCGCCAGCAGCCCTGGACTAGACCTAGAGACCCAGTACTTC.

This chain joins TRBV5-1 and TRBJ2-3; TRBD2 agrees at 8 bases. Germline V gene sequence: CDR1 SGHRS, CDR2 YFSETQ. The J segment lost 1 base and the V segment lost 4 bases, leaving 8 bases of the junction unmatched. There are 16 residues in the CDR3. For the CDR3, the DNA is TGCGCCAGCAGCACCGGACTAGCTGGGGGCACAGATACGCAGTATTTT. Residues: CASSTGLAGGTDTQYF.

The chain recombines TRBV3-1 (or the pseudogene TRBV3-2) with TRBJ1-3; 9 bases match TRBD1. The germline V gene encodes CDR1 LGHDT and CDR2 YNNKEL (reference sequence). V shed 4 bases, J shed 6 bases, and the junction held 13 bases outside the gene matches. This CDR3 region has 17 residues. The CDR3 region has the DNA TGTGCCAGCAGCCCAGGAGACGGGACAGGGCTTATAAACACCATATATTTT. As protein: CASSPGDGTGLINTIYF.

The CDR3: CASSRAFRGGELFF. The DNA for the CDR3 is TGTGCCAGCAGCCGGGCCTTCCGGGGCGGGGAGCTGTTTTTT. The rearrangement joins TRBV11-3 to TRBJ2-2, with a weak D call TRBD2 (5 bases). CDR1 is SGHNT, CDR2 YENEEA, per germline. Deletions cut 5 bases from V and 7 bases from J, with 14 bases between. This CDR3 spans 14 amino acids.

The rearrangement uses TRBV6-6 and TRBJ2-3, with 10 bases matching TRBD2. Germline loops: CDR1 MNHNY, CDR2 SVGAGI (reference sequence). The CDR3 extends over 17 amino acids. V was pared by 5 bases and J by 2 bases, with 10 bases of the junction left unmatched. The CDR3 protein is CASSPQIAGGDTDTQYF. The CDR3 DNA follows: TGTGCCAGCAGTCCTCAAATAGCGGGGGGAGACACAGATACGCAGTATTTT.

The count of this clone is one. The V call is TRBV7-9, the J call TRBJ1-1; D remains unclear. The CDR3 contains 16 residues. The germline V gene encodes CDR1 SEHNR and CDR2 FQNEAQ (reference sequence). V gave up 2 bases and J gave up 4 bases, with 17 bases separating them. The CDR3 region is CASSLPGVATITEAFF. The DNA for the CDR3 is TGTGCCAGCAGCTTACCAGGCGTGGCGACAATCACTGAAGCTTTCTTT.

The V gene is TRBV27, the J gene TRBJ1-2, with TRBD1 matching over 7 bases. Germline V gives CDR1 MNHEY, CDR2 SMNVEV (reference sequence). With V trimmed by 3 bases and J by 8 bases, 9 bases remained unmatched. The CDR3 is 14 amino acids. DNA of the CDR3: TGTGCCAGCAGTTTGACAGGGCTTAATCGGGGCTACACCTTC. It yields the protein CASSLTGLNRGYTF.

The gene calls are TRBV5-4 and TRBJ1-2; TRBD1 might be the D (5 bases). V lost 0 bases and J 7 bases, leaving 10 bases between the germline ends. The CDR3 is 13 amino acids. Germline V gene sequence: CDR1 SGHNT, CDR2 YYREEE (reference sequence). Here the CDR3 reads CASSLVQEGGYTF. The CDR3 DNA reads as TGTGCCAGCAGCTTGGTACAGGAGGGTGGCTACACCTTC.

The J gene is TRBJ2-7, the V gene TRBV14, with D perhaps matching TRBD2 (6 bases). V lost 1 base, J lost 6 bases, and 10 bases lay in between. The CDR3 consists of 13 residues. CDR1 is SGHDN, CDR2 FVKESK, per germline. CDR3 DNA sequence: TGTGCCAGCAGCCAAGTTGGGCGGGGCGAGCAGTACTTC. This gives the protein CASSQVGRGEQYF.

CDR3 bases: TGTGCCAGCAGCACGACTAGCGGGGGGGCGGTCAATGAGCAGTTCTTC. Protein: CASSTTSGGAVNEQFF. The V gene is TRBV7-8, the J gene TRBJ2-1; 14 bases align to TRBD2. This CDR3 comprises 16 residues. Trimming took 5 bases from V and 6 from J; bases not matched to a gene: 6. Germline V gene data show CDR1 as SGHVS and CDR2 as FQNEAQ.

This clone was counted only a few times. The chain joins TRBV6-2 or TRBV6-3 to TRBJ1-2, with D perhaps matching TRBD1 (5 bases). This CDR3 is 13 amino acids long. Looked up from germline, CDR1 is MNHEY and CDR2 is SVGEGT. Trimming shortened V by 5 bases and J by 4 bases, and 11 bases separated the two germline ends. The CDR3 region is CASSGGTSYGYTF. CDR3 DNA: TGTGCCAGCAGTGGGGGGACGAGCTATGGCTACACCTTC.

The chain carries TRBV29-1 and TRBJ2-5, with D maybe TRBD2 (7 bases). CDR3 length: 13 amino acids. Per germline, CDR1 SQVTM and CDR2 ANQGSEA. The ends were cut back, 2 bases at V and 4 bases at J, with 11 bases in the middle. The CDR3 coding sequence is TGCAGCGTTGAAAGGGGGGGCCGAGAGACCCAGTACTTC. Translation: CSVERGGRETQYF.

This chain connects TRBV7-9 to TRBJ2-7; D is perhaps TRBD1 (5 bases). The germline V and J ends were trimmed by 1 base and 6 bases, with 13 bases remaining between them. Germline loops: CDR1 SEHNR, CDR2 FQNEAQ (reference sequence). This CDR3 contains 14 residues. This chain's CDR3 is CASSLESFRGEQYF. The CDR3 DNA reads as TGTGCCAGCAGCTTAGAATCCTTTAGGGGCGAGCAGTACTTC.